This entry lists 32 T cell receptor beta chains sequenced from one sample in a study of T cell repertoires in ileal Crohn's disease (dated by TCRdb to the late 2010s). Explained via the paper, the time point label denotes: inflamed ileum from the surgical specimen. Libraries were made using the immunoSEQ multiplex PCR assay. What TCRdb holds here is the immuneACCESS table cut down to in-frame rearrangements. Part of the clones is not present; checked against another copy, under half of the missing clones reflect an unresolved V gene, and the others are unexplained. In this sample the table shows fewer than 6,000 clones, 82% of which occur a single time. The ten largest make up less than 25% of the sample. Input material: ileal tissue. Source of these receptors: an adult with Crohn's disease.

The chain uses TRBV6-9 and TRBJ2-7; D might be TRBD1 (5 bases). The germline V gene encodes CDR1 MNHGY and CDR2 SVAAGI. This CDR3 comprises 15 residues. Trimming took 3 bases from V and 1 from J, leaving 13 bases between them. The CDR3 DNA follows: TGTGCCAGCAGTTACTCGGGCGCAGGGTCCTACGAGCAGTACTTC. This translates into CASSYSGAGSYEQYF.

The V and J genes are TRBV12-5 and TRBJ2-1; the match to TRBD2 covers 7 bases. This CDR3 has 14 amino acids. The V and J ends lost 0 bases and 9 bases, in that order; junction bases with no gene match: 5. The V gene's germline CDR1 is LGHNT and CDR2 FRNRAP. The DNA of the CDR3 is TGTGCTAGTGGTTTGGTGAGCGGGGCGGCTGAGCAGTTCTTC. It codes for CASGLVSGAAEQFF.

The chain carries TRBV2 and TRBJ2-7; tentatively, D is TRBD1 (6 bases). CDR3 length: 13 residues. CDR1 SNHLY and CDR2 FYNNEI come from the germline V gene. The V and J ends lost 8 bases and 4 bases respectively, with 15 bases between them. Here the CDR3 reads CASQGRRGYEQYF. The CDR3 DNA follows: TGTGCCAGCCAGGGGCGTCGGGGATACGAGCAGTACTTC.

The CDR3 reads CASAAGGNREQYF. In nucleotides, the CDR3 is TGTGCCAGCGCAGCCGGGGGGAATCGCGAGCAGTACTTC. The rearrangement joins TRBV2 to TRBJ2-7, with 7 bases fitting TRBD2. Germline assignment: CDR1 SNHLY and CDR2 FYNNEI. CDR3 length: 13 residues. Trimming at V came to 8 bases and at J to 6 bases, leaving 10 bases not matched to a gene.

The V and J genes are TRBV5-4 and TRBJ1-1, with TRBD1 identical over 8 bases. CDR1 is SGHNT, CDR2 YYREEE, per germline (reference sequence). This CDR3 region has 15 residues. V lost 6 bases, J lost 1 base, and 8 bases stayed unmatched. CDR3 amino acids: CASNDRGNANTEAFF. DNA of the CDR3: TGTGCCAGCAACGACAGGGGAAATGCGAACACTGAAGCTTTCTTT.

The chain employs TRBV5-1 and TRBJ1-6; no clear D gene. This CDR3 has 14 amino acids. V dropped 1 base and J dropped 0 bases, with 2 bases sitting between them. Germline CDR1 SGHRS, CDR2 YFSETQ. The CDR3 reads CASSLSSYNSPLHF. CDR3 nucleotides: TGCGCCAGCAGCTTGAGCTCCTATAATTCACCCCTCCACTTT.

The J gene is TRBJ1-2, the V gene TRBV28, with 10 nucleotides matching TRBD1. V trimming: 8 bases; J trimming: 3 bases; junction bases outside the gene matches: 6. Germline CDR1 is MDHEN and CDR2 is SYDVKM. This CDR3 region has 14 residues. The CDR3 DNA reads TGTGCCAGCTTCCCCGGACAGGGGGACTATGGCTACACCTTC. Amino acid sequence: CASFPGQGDYGYTF.

The table lists this clone with a count of one. The junction shows a germline mismatch at one end, possibly a read error. The rearrangement links TRBV30 to TRBJ1-2; D is unclear. CDR1 is GTSNPN, CDR2 SVGIG, per germline (reference sequence). The CDR3 has 15 amino acids. The CDR3 here is CAWSVSLTGNDGYTF. In DNA, the CDR3 is TGTGCCTGGAGTGTAAGTTTGACGGGTAACGATGGCTACACCTTC.

On this clone itself: Within the sample, other DNA sequences also encode this same CDR3. The J gene is TRBJ2-2, the V gene TRBV7-6, with 10 bases matching TRBD1. The CDR3 loop spans 15 amino acids. V lost 1 base, J lost 5 bases, and 1 base stayed unmatched. Germline V gives CDR1 SGHVS, CDR2 FNYEAQ. CDR3 region: CASSLGDRGTGELFF. CDR3 DNA: TGTGCCAGCAGCTTAGGGGACAGGGGAACCGGGGAGCTGTTTTTT. Full variable domain (rest looked up from reference TRBV7-6 and TRBJ2-2): GAGVSQSPRYKVTKRGQDVALRCDPISGHVSLYWYRQALGQGPEFLTYFNYEAQQDKSGLPNDRFSAERPEGSISTLTIQRTEQRDSAMYRCASSLGDRGTGELFFGEGSRLTVL.

The V and J genes are TRBV9 and TRBJ2-7; no definite D call. V dropped 4 bases and J dropped 4 bases, with 15 bases sitting between them. This CDR3 is built from 14 residues. CDR1 and CDR2 (germline): SGDLS, YYNGEE. The CDR3 coding sequence is TGTGCCAGCAGCATACGACACGGAGCGTACGAGCAGTACTTC. Amino acid sequence: CASSIRHGAYEQYF.

This chain connects TRBV19 to TRBJ1-2; perhaps TRBD1 as D (6 bases). Germline-derived CDR1 and CDR2 are LNHDA and SQIVND (reference sequence). Between the trimmed V and J ends, which lost 3 bases and 4 bases, there was a span of 12 bases. The CDR3 spans 14 residues. The CDR3 DNA is TGTGCCAGTAGTATGGCAGGGGAGAGCTATGGCTACACCTTC. Its translation: CASSMAGESYGYTF.

The rearrangement uses TRBV5-1 and TRBJ1-1; D not certain. Germline V gene lookup returns CDR1 SGHRS and CDR2 YFSETQ. The CDR3 length is 15 residues. V lost 7 bases and J lost 0, with 16 bases in between. CDR3 residues: CASRLQDVLNTEAFF. The CDR3, as DNA: TGCGCCAGCCGATTGCAGGACGTTTTGAACACTGAAGCTTTCTTT.

The rearrangement uses TRBV9 and TRBJ2-3, with D perhaps TRBD2 (6 bases). Deletions cut 1 base from V and 6 bases from J, with 15 bases between. Germline CDR1 SGDLS, CDR2 YYNGEE. This CDR3 has 15 amino acids. The CDR3 region has the DNA TGTGCCAGCAGCGTATACCTCGCGGGACCTGATACGCAGTATTTT. Protein product: CASSVYLAGPDTQYF.

The chain recombines TRBV30 with TRBJ1-2; no reliable D call. The CDR3 extends over 11 amino acids. V gave up 5 bases and J gave up 0 bases, with 4 bases separating them. Per germline, CDR1 GTSNPN and CDR2 SVGIG (reference sequence). CDR3 nucleotide sequence: TGTGCCTGGGAGACTAACTATGGCTACACCTTC. It specifies CAWETNYGYTF. Full variable domain (rest looked up from reference TRBV30 and TRBJ1-2): SQTIHQWPATLVQPVGSPLSLECTVEGTSNPNLYWYRQAAGRGLQLLFYSVGIGQISSEVPQNLSASRPQDRQFILSSKKLLLSDSGFYLCAWETNYGYTFGSGTRLTVV.

This clone showed up just a few times. This chain uses TRBV6-5 with TRBJ2-7; no definite D call. The length of the CDR3 is 11 residues. Trimming shortened V by 4 bases and J by 7 bases, and 8 bases separated the two germline ends. Germline CDR1 is MNHEY and CDR2 is SVGAGI. The CDR3 reads CASSSEGEQYF. CDR3 DNA: TGTGCCAGCAGTTCCGAAGGGGAGCAGTACTTC.

The chain employs TRBV5-4 and TRBJ1-6; D is undetermined. Germline assignment: CDR1 SGHNT and CDR2 YYREEE (reference sequence). Trimming took 2 bases from V and 7 from J, leaving 10 bases between them. The CDR3 loop spans 14 amino acids. The CDR3 loop reads CASSFERPNSPLHF. The CDR3 DNA reads as TGTGCCAGCAGCTTTGAAAGACCGAATTCACCCCTCCACTTT.

V is TRBV25-1 and J is TRBJ2-7; the D gene is possibly TRBD1 (5 bases). The V gene's germline CDR1 is MGHDK and CDR2 SYGVNS. V was trimmed by 2 bases and J by 4 bases, leaving 18 bases between them. The CDR3 spans 16 residues. The CDR3 nucleotides are TGTGCCAGCAGTGAAGGCGCAGGGTTTGGAGAATACGAGCAGTACTTC. It specifies CASSEGAGFGEYEQYF.

The chain combines TRBV5-4 with TRBJ1-6; no reliable D call. V lost 0 bases, J lost 8 bases, and 3 bases lay in between. The CDR3 has 12 residues. Germline CDR1 and CDR2: SGHNT and YYREEE (reference sequence). CDR3 sequence reads: CASSLDDSPLHF. The CDR3 region has the DNA TGTGCCAGCAGCTTGGATGATTCACCCCTCCACTTT.

V usage is TRBV19 and J usage is TRBJ2-7; 8 bases are a match to TRBD1. This CDR3 comprises 14 residues. Germline V gene data show CDR1 as LNHDA and CDR2 as SQIVND (reference sequence). The trim removed 5 bases at V and 7 bases at J, leaving 10 bases unmatched. The CDR3 nucleotides read TGTGCCAGTAGTCGAGGGACAGGTGCCATGGAGCAGTACTTC. It encodes CASSRGTGAMEQYF.

The chain is built from TRBV12-2 and TRBJ2-5; the DNA was not used to check the table's D call, TRBD2. TRBV12-2 is a pseudogene locus. This CDR3 is built from 14 residues. The CDR3 region has the DNA TGTGCAAGTCGCTTAGCGGGGGGGCAAGAGACCCAGTACTTC. As protein: CASRLAGGQETQYF.

The genes are TRBV10-1 and TRBJ1-5; 7 nucleotides match TRBD1. The V gene end was trimmed by 4 bases and the J gene end by 16 bases; junction bases not matched to a gene: 10. Per germline, CDR1 WNHNN and CDR2 SYGVQD (reference sequence). CDR3 length: 12 amino acids. CDR3 DNA sequence: TGCGCCAGCAGTGGGGACCGGGACAGCTTACATTTT. It yields the protein CASSGDRDSLHF.

This chain connects TRBV19 to TRBJ2-7, with TRBD2 as a possible D gene (5 bases). There are 14 residues in the CDR3. Germline V gene sequence: CDR1 LNHDA, CDR2 SQIVND (reference sequence). The V and J ends lost 6 bases and 5 bases respectively, with 17 bases between them. DNA of the CDR3: TGTGCCAGTAGGAGAACTCTAGCTATCGACGAGCAGTACTTC. Protein: CASRRTLAIDEQYF.

V usage is TRBV19 and J usage is TRBJ1-1; TRBD1 aligns across 8 bases. With V trimmed by 3 bases and J by 3 bases, 3 bases remained unmatched. The CDR3 runs to 14 residues. Germline V gene data show CDR1 as LNHDA and CDR2 as SQIVND (reference sequence). The CDR3 DNA follows: TGTGCCAGTAGTATGGGACAGGAGTACACTGAAGCTTTCTTT. This translates into CASSMGQEYTEAFF.

J is TRBJ1-2 and V is TRBV9; no clear D. This CDR3 spans 12 amino acids. CDR1 is SGDLS and CDR2 is YYNGEE in the germline V gene. V lost 3 bases, J lost 3 bases, and 6 bases lay in between. CDR3 loop: CASSGSYYGYTF. CDR3 DNA sequence: TGTGCCAGCAGCGGCAGCTACTATGGCTACACCTTC. Combining the CDR3 with reference TRBV9 and TRBJ1-2 gives the whole variable domain DSGVTQTPKHLITATGQRVTLRCSPRSGDLSVYWYQQSLDQGLQFLIQYYNGEERAKGNILERFSAQQFPDLHSELNLSSLELGDSALYFCASSGSYYGYTFGSGTRLTVV.

This clone occurred once. The gene calls are TRBV6-6 and TRBJ1-2; D gene uncertain. This CDR3 has 10 amino acids. The germline V gene encodes CDR1 MNHNY and CDR2 SVGAGI (reference sequence). Trimming cost V 2 bases and J 10 bases, with 5 bases left between them. Here the CDR3 DNA reads TGTGCCAGCAGTTACGAAGTCTACACCTTC. It is translated as CASSYEVYTF.

The rearrangement uses TRBV15 and TRBJ1-2; 9 bases line up with TRBD1. This CDR3 is 15 amino acids long. CDR1 and CDR2 from the germline V gene are LNHNV and YYDKDF (reference sequence). J gave up 8 bases and V 5 bases, and 12 bases lay outside the gene matches. CDR3 nucleotides: TGTGCCACCAGCTGGGGGGTGCACAGGGGGCTCGGCTACACCTTC. It is translated as CATSWGVHRGLGYTF.

The chain links TRBV6-5 to TRBJ2-4; possible D gene TRBD1, 6 bases. V was shortened by 9 bases and J by 8 bases, with 17 bases between the two germline ends. The CDR3 is 13 residues long. From germline, CDR1 is MNHEY and CDR2 SVGAGI. DNA of the CDR3: TGTGCCAGTAAACCGACAGGCCTGGACATTCAGTACTTC. Encoded protein: CASKPTGLDIQYF.

The chain recombines TRBV27 with TRBJ1-6; weak D call: TRBD1 (6 bases). The germline CDR1 and CDR2 sequences are MNHEY and SMNVEV (reference sequence). The germline V and J ends were trimmed by 3 bases and 8 bases, with 11 bases remaining between them. This CDR3 is built from 14 residues. DNA for the CDR3: TGTGCCAGCAGTTTCGGACAGTTTGATTCACCCCTCCACTTT. This translates into CASSFGQFDSPLHF.

Notes on this clone: A read error may account for a junction end that differs from germline. This chain connects TRBV5-6 to TRBJ2-3; 7 bases line up with TRBD1. CDR1 SGHDT and CDR2 YYEEEE come from the germline V gene. The CDR3 is made up of 13 amino acids. In nucleotides, the CDR3 is TGTGCCAGCAGCACGGACAGGACAGTTACGCAGTATTTT. Residues: CASSTDRTVTQYF.

V is TRBV7-9 and J is TRBJ1-6; possible D gene TRBD1, 5 bases. This CDR3 is built from 15 residues. Germline CDR1 reads SEHNR; CDR2 reads FQNEAQ (reference sequence). The germline V and J ends were trimmed by 5 bases and 5 bases, with 13 bases remaining between them. The CDR3 here is CASSPSGTNNSPLHF. The CDR3, as DNA: TGTGCCAGCAGCCCATCCGGGACCAATAATTCACCCCTCCACTTT.

This chain links TRBV18 with TRBJ1-5, with no clear D. Germline CDR1 and CDR2: KGHSH and LQKENI. V lost 2 bases to trimming and J lost 5 bases, with 7 bases between them. There are 13 residues in the CDR3. CDR3: CASSPGVDQPQHF. CDR3 DNA: TGTGCCAGCTCACCAGGTGTGGATCAGCCCCAGCATTTT.

The genes are TRBV19 and TRBJ2-7, with a weak D call TRBD2 (5 bases). V lost 7 bases to trimming and J lost 2 bases, with 18 bases between them. The CDR3 totals 15 residues. Germline-derived CDR1 and CDR2 are LNHDA and SQIVND (reference sequence). CDR3 sequence (DNA): TGTGCCAGTACCAACTCCGAGGGCACCGCCTACGAGCAGTACTTC. Translating gives CASTNSEGTAYEQYF.